The rows below give T cell receptor beta chains drawn from one sample of a study of neurological immune-mediated disorders. From the 5' RACE reads, TCRdb called clonotypes with MiXCR, one entry per CDR3 protein. This sample has about 29,000 distinct CDR3 sequences; about 12% occur once, and the top ten carry 5% to 7.5%. Sequenced: PBMCs. Source of these receptors: a woman aged 60-75 years in good health. CDR3s include the opening cysteine and the closing phenylalanine or tryptophan. The D gene is left open where the match is weak. Not all rows give a size; the values are once, few, many and, for expanded clones, a class.

CDR3 DNA | CDR3 protein | clone size | J gene | D gene | V gene
TGCGCCAGCAGCTTGGAAGCCACAGCGAACACCGGGGAGCTGTTTTTT | CASSLEATANTGELFF | many | TRBJ2-2 | NA | TRBV5-1
TGTGCCAGCAGCCGGACGGATTACGAGCAGTACTTC | CASSRTDYEQYF | many | TRBJ2-7 | NA | TRBV3-1
TGTGCCAGCAGCGTAGAAAGGGGAAGGGGCGAGCAGTACTTC | CASSVERGRGEQYF | many | TRBJ2-7 | NA | TRBV9
TGTGCCAGCAGCCCAGGGGCGACCACCATTTCACCCCTCCACTTT | CASSPGATTISPLHF | many | TRBJ1-6 | NA | TRBV7-9
TGTGCCAGCAGGGACGGAGGGATCGGGGAGCAGTTCTTC | CASRDGGIGEQFF | few | TRBJ2-1 | NA | TRBV3-1
TGCGCCAGCAGCCCCGGGAGGGGGCGGATTATGGAAAAACTGTTTTTT | CASSPGRGRIMEKLFF | many | TRBJ1-4 | TRBD1 | TRBV5-1
TGCAGACCAGCAGGGTACGATGAGCAGTTCTTC | CRPAGYDEQFF | many | TRBJ2-1 | NA | TRBV20-1
TGCAGTGCTAGAGTGGAGGGGAGTAGCAATCAGCCCCAGCATTTT | CSARVEGSSNQPQHF | many | TRBJ1-5 | NA | TRBV20-1
TGTGCCAGCAGCCGCCAATCGGAGGGGGACCCTTACGAGCAGTACTTC | CASSRQSEGDPYEQYF | few | TRBJ2-7 | NA | TRBV4-2
TGTGCCAGCAGCTCACAGGGATTTTCCGGTCGGACTGAAGCTTTCTTT | CASSSQGFSGRTEAFF | many | TRBJ1-1 | NA | TRBV7-2
TGTGCCAGCAGCTCCCAGGGGGGGGGGATCACCGGGGAGCTGTTTTTT | CASSSQGGGITGELFF | many | TRBJ2-2 | NA | TRBV7-8
TGCGCCAGCAGCCAGGACGGTAGTGTTTCACCCCTCCACTTT | CASSQDGSVSPLHF | many | TRBJ1-6 | NA | TRBV4-3
TGTGCCAGCAGGGCGACGGGGAGAACGTACTTC | CASRATGRTYF | many | TRBJ2-7 | NA | TRBV12-3/TRBV12-4
TGTGCCAGTAGCTGGGGTCCAGAAGCTTTCTTT | CASSWGPEAFF | many | TRBJ1-1 | NA | TRBV19
TGTGCCAGCAGCCAAATTGACTGTACCGGGGAGCTGTTTTTT | CASSQIDCTGELFF | many | TRBJ2-2 | NA | TRBV3-1
TGCAGTGCTAGAGGTGGTACGACAGGGGAGGATCAGCCCCAGCATTTT | CSARGGTTGEDQPQHF | many | TRBJ1-5 | TRBD1 | TRBV20-1
TGTGCCAGCAGCTTAGCGGGACGGGCCAATACGGACTTT | CASSLAGRANTDF | many | TRBJ1-6 | NA | TRBV7-2
TGCGCCAGCAGCTCGAGTCCACAAGAGACCCAGTACTTC | CASSSSPQETQYF | many | TRBJ2-5 | NA | TRBV5-1
TGTGCCAGCAGCCCAGGGAGATCGGAGACCCAGTACTTC | CASSPGRSETQYF | many | TRBJ2-5 | NA | TRBV7-2
TGCAGTGCCCGTGGACAGGGGGAGATCGGGGAGCTGTTTTTT | CSARGQGEIGELFF | hyperexpanded | TRBJ2-2 | TRBD1 | TRBV20-1
TGTGCCAGCAGCCAAGGCGAGCCAAACTACGATGAGCAGTTCTTC | CASSQGEPNYDEQFF | many | TRBJ2-1 | NA | TRBV3-1
TGTGCCAGCTCACCGCGGCAGAGTAATGAAAAACTGTTTTTT | CASSPRQSNEKLFF | NA | TRBJ1-4 | NA | TRBV18
TGCGCCAGCAGCTTGGCCCATGTAGGGCAAGAGACCCAGTACTTC | CASSLAHVGQETQYF | NA | TRBJ2-5 | NA | TRBV5-1
TGTGCCAGCAGCTTGGCTTGGCGCGGGGGGCTAAGTACGCAGTATTTT | CASSLAWRGGLSTQYF | many | TRBJ2-3 | TRBD2 | TRBV5-5
TGCAGTGCCGTGGGAAACACCAACTACGAGCAGTACTTC | CSAVGNTNYEQYF | many | TRBJ2-7 | NA | TRBV20-1
TGCAGTGCTAACCCCGGGACACCGAGTCCTGAAGCTTTCTTT | CSANPGTPSPEAFF | many | TRBJ1-1 | NA | TRBV20-1
TGTGCCACACAGGACAGGGGATACACTGAAGCTTTCTTT | CATQDRGYTEAFF | many | TRBJ1-1 | TRBD1 | TRBV6-1
TGTGCCAGCAGCGCCCGGCTACTAGCGGGGGCCCACAATGAGCAGTTCTTC | CASSARLLAGAHNEQFF | many | TRBJ2-1 | TRBD2 | TRBV2
TGTGCCAGCAGAGTAACTGCGGCCTTTGGCAATGAGCAGATCTTC | CASRVTAAFGNEQIF | NA | TRBJ2-1 | NA | TRBV9
TGTGCCAGCTCACCAGGGCAGGGGAGCCAAGAGACCCAGTACTTC | CASSPGQGSQETQYF | many | TRBJ2-5 | NA | TRBV18
TGTGCCAGCAGTTACTCGCCTTGCCAGCCCCAGCATTTT | CASSYSPCQPQHF | NA | TRBJ1-5 | NA | TRBV6-2/TRBV6-3
TGCAGCGTCCGGGGGTCCTCTCTGGGAGAGCAGTACTTC | CSVRGSSLGEQYF | many | TRBJ2-7 | NA | TRBV29-1
TGCGCCAGCAGCTACAATGGACAGGGGGGAACCGGGGAGCTGTTTTTT | CASSYNGQGGTGELFF | NA | TRBJ2-2 | TRBD1 | TRBV5-1
TGTGCCAGCAGAACGACTAGCGCCTCCACAGATGCGCAGTATTTT | CASRTTSASTDAQYF | NA | TRBJ2-3 | TRBD2 | TRBV7-3
TGCAGTGCGAACCAAGAGACTGAAGCTTTCTTT | CSANQETEAFF | many | TRBJ1-1 | NA | TRBV20-1
TGTGCCAGCAGCTTAATCGGGGCGAATCAGCCCCAGCATTTT | CASSLIGANQPQHF | many | TRBJ1-5 | NA | TRBV7-2
TGTGCCAGCAGTGATAGTCCGGGACAGGGACTCGATACGCAGTATTTT | CASSDSPGQGLDTQYF | many | TRBJ2-3 | TRBD1 | TRBV25-1
TGTGCCAGCAGCTTAGTTACCGGTGGAACCTACGAGCAGTACTTC | CASSLVTGGTYEQYF | many | TRBJ2-7 | NA | TRBV7-2
TGTGCCAGCAGCTTGGGCCGAGGGGGGTCCTACAATGAGCAGTTCTTC | CASSLGRGGSYNEQFF | many | TRBJ2-1 | NA | TRBV5-5